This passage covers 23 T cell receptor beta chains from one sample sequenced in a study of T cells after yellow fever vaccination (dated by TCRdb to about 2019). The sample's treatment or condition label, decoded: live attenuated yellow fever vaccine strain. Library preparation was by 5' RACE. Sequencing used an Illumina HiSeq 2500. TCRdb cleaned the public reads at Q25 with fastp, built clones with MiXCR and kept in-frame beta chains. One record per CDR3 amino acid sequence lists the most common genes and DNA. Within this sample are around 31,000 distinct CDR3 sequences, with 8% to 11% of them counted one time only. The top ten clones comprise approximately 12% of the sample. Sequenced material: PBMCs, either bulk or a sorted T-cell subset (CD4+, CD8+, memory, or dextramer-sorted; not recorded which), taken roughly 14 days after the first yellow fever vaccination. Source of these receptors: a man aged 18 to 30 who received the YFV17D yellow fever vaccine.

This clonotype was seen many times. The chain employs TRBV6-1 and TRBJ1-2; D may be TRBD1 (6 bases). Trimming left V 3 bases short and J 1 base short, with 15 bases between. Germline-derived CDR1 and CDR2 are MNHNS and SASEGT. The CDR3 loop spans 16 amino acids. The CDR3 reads CASSDGGEGGNYGYTF. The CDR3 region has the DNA TGTGCCAGCAGTGACGGAGGGGAAGGGGGTAACTATGGCTACACCTTC.

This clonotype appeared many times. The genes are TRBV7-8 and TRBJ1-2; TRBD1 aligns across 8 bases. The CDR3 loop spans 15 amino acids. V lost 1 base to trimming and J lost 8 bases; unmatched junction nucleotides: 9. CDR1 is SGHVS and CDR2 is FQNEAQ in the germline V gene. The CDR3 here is CASSLGRDRLGGYTF. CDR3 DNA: TGTGCCAGCAGCTTAGGGAGGGACAGGCTAGGGGGCTACACCTTC.

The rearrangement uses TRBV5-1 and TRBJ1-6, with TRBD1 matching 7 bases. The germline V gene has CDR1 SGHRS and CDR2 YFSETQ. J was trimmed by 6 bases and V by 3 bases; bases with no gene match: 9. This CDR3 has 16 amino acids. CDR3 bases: TGCGCCAGCAGCTCCCACCGGGACAGCTTTAATTCACCCCTCCACTTT. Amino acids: CASSSHRDSFNSPLHF.

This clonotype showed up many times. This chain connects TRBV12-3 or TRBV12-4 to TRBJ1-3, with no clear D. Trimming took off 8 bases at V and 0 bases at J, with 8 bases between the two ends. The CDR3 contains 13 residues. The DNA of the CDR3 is TGTGCCAGCCGACACAACTCTGGAAACACCATATATTTT. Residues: CASRHNSGNTIYF.

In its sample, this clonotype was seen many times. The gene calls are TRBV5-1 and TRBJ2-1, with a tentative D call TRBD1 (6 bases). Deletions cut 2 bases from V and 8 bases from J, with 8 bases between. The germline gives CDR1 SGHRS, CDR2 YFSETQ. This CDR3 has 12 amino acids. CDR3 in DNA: TGCGCCAGCAGCTTACAGGGCGATGAGCAGTTCTTC. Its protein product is CASSLQGDEQFF.

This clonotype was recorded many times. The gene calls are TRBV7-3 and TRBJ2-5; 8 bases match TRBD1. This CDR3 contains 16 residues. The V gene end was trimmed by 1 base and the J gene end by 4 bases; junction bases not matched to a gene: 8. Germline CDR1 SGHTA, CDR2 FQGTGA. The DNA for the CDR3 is TGTGCCAGCAGCTTAATTTCAGGGGGCCGGGGAGAGACCCAGTACTTC. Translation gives CASSLISGGRGETQYF.

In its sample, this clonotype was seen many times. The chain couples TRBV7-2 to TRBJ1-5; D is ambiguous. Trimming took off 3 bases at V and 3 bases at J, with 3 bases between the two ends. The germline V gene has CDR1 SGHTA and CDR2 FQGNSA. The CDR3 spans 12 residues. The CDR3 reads CASSLFNQPQHF. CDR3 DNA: TGTGCCAGCAGCTTGTTCAATCAGCCCCAGCATTTT. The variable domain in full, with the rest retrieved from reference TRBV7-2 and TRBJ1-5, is GAGVSQSPSNKVTEKGKDVELRCDPISGHTALYWYRQSLGQGLEFLIYFQGNSAPDKSGLPSDRFSAERTGGSVSTLTIQRTQQEDSAVYLCASSLFNQPQHFGDGTRLSIL.

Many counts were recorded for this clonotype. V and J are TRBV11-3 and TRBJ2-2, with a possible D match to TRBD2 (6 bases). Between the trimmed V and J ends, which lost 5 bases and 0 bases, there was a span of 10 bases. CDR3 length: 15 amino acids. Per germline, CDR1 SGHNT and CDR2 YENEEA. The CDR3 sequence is CASSPGRSNTGELFF. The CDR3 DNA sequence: TGTGCCAGCAGCCCCGGGAGATCGAACACCGGGGAGCTGTTTTTT.

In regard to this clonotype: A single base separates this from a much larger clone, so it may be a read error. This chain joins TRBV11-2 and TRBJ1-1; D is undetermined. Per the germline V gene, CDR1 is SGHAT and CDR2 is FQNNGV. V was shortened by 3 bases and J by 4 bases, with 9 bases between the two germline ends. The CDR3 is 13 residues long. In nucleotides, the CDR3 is TGTGCCAGCAGCTTTGGACCGCGCACTGAAGCTTTCTTT. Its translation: CASSFGPRTEAFF.

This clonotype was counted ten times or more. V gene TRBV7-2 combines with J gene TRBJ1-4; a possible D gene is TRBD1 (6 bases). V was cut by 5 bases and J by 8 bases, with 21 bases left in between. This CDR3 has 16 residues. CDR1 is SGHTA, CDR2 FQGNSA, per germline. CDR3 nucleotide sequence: TGTGCCAGCAGCCGGGTGGGGGGGCTCGAGGGAGAAAAACTGTTTTTT. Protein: CASSRVGGLEGEKLFF.

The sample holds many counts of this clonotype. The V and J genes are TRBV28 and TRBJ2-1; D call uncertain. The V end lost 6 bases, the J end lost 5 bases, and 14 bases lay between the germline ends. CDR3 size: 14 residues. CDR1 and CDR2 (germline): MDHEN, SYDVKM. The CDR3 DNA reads TGTGCCAGCAGCCCATTCGGACGTGACAATGAGCAGTTCTTC. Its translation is CASSPFGRDNEQFF.

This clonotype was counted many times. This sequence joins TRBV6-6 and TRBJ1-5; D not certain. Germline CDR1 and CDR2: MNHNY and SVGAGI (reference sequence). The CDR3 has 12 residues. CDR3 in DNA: TGTGGGGCCGCGGTGGGAGGTCAGCCCCAGCATTTT. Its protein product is CGAAVGGQPQHF.

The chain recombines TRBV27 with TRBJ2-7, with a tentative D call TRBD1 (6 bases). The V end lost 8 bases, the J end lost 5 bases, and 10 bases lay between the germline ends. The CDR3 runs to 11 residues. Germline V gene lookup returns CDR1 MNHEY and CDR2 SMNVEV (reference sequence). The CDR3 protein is CASSRGNEQYF. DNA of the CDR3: TGTGCCAGCTCCAGGGGAAACGAGCAGTACTTC.

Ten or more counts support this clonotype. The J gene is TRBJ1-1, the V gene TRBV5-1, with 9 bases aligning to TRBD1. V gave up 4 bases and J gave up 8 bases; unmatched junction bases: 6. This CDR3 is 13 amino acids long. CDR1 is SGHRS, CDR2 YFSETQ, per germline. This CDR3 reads CASSRDRGGEAFF. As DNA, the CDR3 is TGCGCCAGCAGCCGAGACAGGGGGGGAGAAGCTTTCTTT.

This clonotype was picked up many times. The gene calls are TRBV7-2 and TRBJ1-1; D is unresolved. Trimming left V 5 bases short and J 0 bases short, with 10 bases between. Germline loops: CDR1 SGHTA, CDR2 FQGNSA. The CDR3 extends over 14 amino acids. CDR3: CASSPRFLNTEAFF. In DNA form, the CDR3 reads TGTGCCAGCAGCCCCAGGTTCCTGAACACTGAAGCTTTCTTT.

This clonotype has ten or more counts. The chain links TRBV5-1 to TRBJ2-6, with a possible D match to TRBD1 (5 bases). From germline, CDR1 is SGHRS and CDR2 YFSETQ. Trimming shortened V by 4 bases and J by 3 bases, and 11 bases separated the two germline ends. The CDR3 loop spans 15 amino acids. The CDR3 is CASSPQGNGANVLTF. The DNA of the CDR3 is TGCGCCAGCAGCCCCCAGGGTAATGGGGCCAACGTCCTGACTTTC.

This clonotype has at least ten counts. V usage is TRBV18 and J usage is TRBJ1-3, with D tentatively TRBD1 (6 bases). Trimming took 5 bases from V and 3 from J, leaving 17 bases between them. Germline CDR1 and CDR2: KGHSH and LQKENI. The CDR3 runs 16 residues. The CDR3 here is CASSTSTGGGGNTIYF. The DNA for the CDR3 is TGTGCCAGCTCAACTTCGACAGGTGGTGGTGGAAACACCATATATTTT.

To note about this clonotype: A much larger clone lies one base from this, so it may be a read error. This CDR3 reads CAISQSYQRASDTEAFF. The CDR3 coding sequence is TGTGCCATCAGCCAGAGCTACCAAAGGGCTTCGGACACTGAAGCTTTCTTT. This chain joins TRBV5-4 and TRBJ1-1, with D unresolved. Germline V gene data show CDR1 as SGHNT and CDR2 as YYREEE (reference sequence). The CDR3 consists of 17 residues.

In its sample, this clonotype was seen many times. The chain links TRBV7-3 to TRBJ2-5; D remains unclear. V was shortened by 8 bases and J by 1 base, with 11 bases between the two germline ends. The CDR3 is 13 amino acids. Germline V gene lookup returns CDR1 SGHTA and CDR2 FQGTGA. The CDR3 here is CASSVSTQETQYF. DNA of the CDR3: TGTGCCAGCTCAGTCTCGACCCAAGAGACCCAGTACTTC.

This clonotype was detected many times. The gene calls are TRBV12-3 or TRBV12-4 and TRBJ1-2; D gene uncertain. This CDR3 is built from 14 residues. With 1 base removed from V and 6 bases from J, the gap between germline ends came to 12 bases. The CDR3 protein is CASSLEDWSHGYTF. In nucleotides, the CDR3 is TGTGCCAGCAGTTTAGAGGATTGGTCTCATGGCTACACCTTC.

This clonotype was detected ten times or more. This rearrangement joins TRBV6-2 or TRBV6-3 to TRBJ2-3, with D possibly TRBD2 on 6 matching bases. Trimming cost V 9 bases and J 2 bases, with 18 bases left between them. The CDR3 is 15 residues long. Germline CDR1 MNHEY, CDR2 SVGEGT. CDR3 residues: CASGGYGEYTDTQYF. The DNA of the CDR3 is TGTGCCAGTGGAGGGTATGGAGAGTACACAGATACGCAGTATTTT.

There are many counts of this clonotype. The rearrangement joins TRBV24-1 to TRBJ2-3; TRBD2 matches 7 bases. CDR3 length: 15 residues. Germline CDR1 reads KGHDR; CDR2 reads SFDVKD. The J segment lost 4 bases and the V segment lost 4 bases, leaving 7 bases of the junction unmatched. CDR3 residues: CATSDPRGGPDTQYF. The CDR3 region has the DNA TGTGCCACCAGTGACCCCCGCGGGGGTCCAGATACGCAGTATTTT.

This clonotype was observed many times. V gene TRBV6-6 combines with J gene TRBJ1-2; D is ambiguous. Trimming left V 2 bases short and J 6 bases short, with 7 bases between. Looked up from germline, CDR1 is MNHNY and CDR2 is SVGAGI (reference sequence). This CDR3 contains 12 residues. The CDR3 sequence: CASSYREDGYTF. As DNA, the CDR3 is TGTGCCAGCAGTTACCGCGAGGATGGCTACACCTTC.